Listed here is a single T cell receptor beta chain. The sample belongs to a study of OX40 agonist ivuxolimab in advanced cancers. Data came from immunoSEQ multiplex PCR; TCRdb stores just in-frame clones and leaves some out. The sample consists of about 59,000 clones, 84% of them appearing once. Trimming cost V 3 bases and J 6 bases, with 41 bases left between them. This CDR3 region has 23 residues. Germline CDR1 is LNHDA and CDR2 is SQIVND (reference sequence). The starting material was CD4+ or CD8+ T cells sorted from blood, obtained in a trial of the OX40 agonist ivuxolimab. This receptor was obtained from an adult with an advanced solid tumor such as melanoma, head and neck, liver or kidney cancer. The chain carries TRBV19 and TRBJ1-1, with D perhaps matching TRBD1 (6 bases). The CDR3 DNA is TGTGCCAGTAGTATGAGGGGACCTGGGGGAGTTACAGGGAAAGAAGGGCCGAGGCCTGAAGCTTTCTTT. As protein: CASSMRGPGGVTGKEGPRPEAFF.